The entry that follows covers one T cell receptor (beta chain) sequence. No antigen is known for it. The sample holds other DNA sequences that translate to the same CDR3. The entry originates in a study of shared clonotypes between healthy human individuals. Regarding the study as a whole: The study generally estimated greater richness for naive than memory subsets.

Clones were sequenced by immunoSEQ multiplex PCR, and TCRdb holds only the in-frame ones, with some missing. The sample holds 2 million to 3 million clones, under 95% seen once. Germline V gives CDR1 SGHRS, CDR2 YFSETQ. CDR3 length: 15 residues. V gave up 0 bases and J gave up 0 bases, with 9 bases separating them. Every donor, a Caucasian adult, lived in Nashville, Tennessee. This clonotype was sampled from a man aged 18 to 35 in good health. Some clones in this sample may be carry-over from other donors' samples. The rearrangement links TRBV5-1 to TRBJ1-1, with D possibly being TRBD1 (5 bases). Sequencing used naive CD4+ T cells from PBMCs. Subset of the sample: CD45RA+ positively selected. The CDR3 spells CASSLAAGMNTEAFF. The CDR3 DNA follows: TGCGCCAGCAGCTTGGCCGCAGGGATGAACACTGAAGCTTTCTTT. Combining the CDR3 with reference TRBV5-1 and TRBJ1-1 gives the whole variable domain KAGVTQTPRYLIKTRGQQVTLSCSPISGHRSVSWYQQTPGQGLQFLFEYFSETQRNKGNFPGRFSGRQFSNSRSEMNVSTLELGDSALYLCASSLAAGMNTEAFFGQGTRLTVV.